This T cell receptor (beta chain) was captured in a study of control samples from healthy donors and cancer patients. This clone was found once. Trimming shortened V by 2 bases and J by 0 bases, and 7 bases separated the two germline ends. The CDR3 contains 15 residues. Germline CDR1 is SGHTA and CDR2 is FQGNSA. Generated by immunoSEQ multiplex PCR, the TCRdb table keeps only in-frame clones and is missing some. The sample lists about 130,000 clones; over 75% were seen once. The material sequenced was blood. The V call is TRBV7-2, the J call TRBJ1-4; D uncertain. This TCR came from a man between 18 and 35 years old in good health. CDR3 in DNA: TGTGCCAGCAGCTTAAGTCGTGCAACTAATGAAAAACTGTTTTTT. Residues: CASSLSRATNEKLFF.